The 17 T cell receptor beta chains presented below share a single source sample, sequenced in a study of a mutant IDH1 vaccine in newly diagnosed glioma (dated by TCRdb to the early 2020s). In light of the paper, this sample's time point label describes: week 47, end of study. A 20-mer mutant IDH1 peptide at 300 micrograms in Montanide made up each vaccine dose, which was injected subcutaneously together with topical imiquimod. Their target antigens are unknown. The library was made by the immunoSEQ multiplex PCR assay. Not all clones reach the TCRdb copy of this immuneACCESS table, which keeps in-frame sequences only. Checked studies attribute under half of the gap to unresolved V genes and leave the rest unexplained. The sample data list 56,000 or so clones, and 75% of these were observed just once. Approximately 5.3% of the sample is taken by the ten largest. The sequencing used PBMCs, collected from a glioma patient whose treatment included an IDH1 peptide vaccine. These receptors all come from a man aged 45 to 65 with glioma.

V gene TRBV2 combines with J gene TRBJ2-7; the match to TRBD1 covers 9 bases. The CDR3 has 14 residues. Germline V gene data show CDR1 as SNHLY and CDR2 as FYNNEI. The V and J ends lost 8 bases and 1 base, in that order; junction bases with no gene match: 6. CDR3 nucleotide sequence: TGTGCCAGCTTAAGGGGACAGGGATCCTACGAGCAGTACTTC. It translates to CASLRGQGSYEQYF.

The chain links TRBV5-1 to TRBJ1-1; D gene unclear. From germline, CDR1 is SGHRS and CDR2 YFSETQ. V lost 0 bases, J lost 2 bases, and 5 bases lay in between. This CDR3 has 13 amino acids. The CDR3 DNA reads as TGCGCCAGCAGCTTGGCGGTAAACACTGAAGCTTTCTTT. This codes for CASSLAVNTEAFF.

This rearrangement joins TRBV14 to TRBJ2-4; unclear D gene. This CDR3 has 13 residues. Between the trimmed V and J ends, which lost 1 base and 7 bases, there was a span of 8 bases. Germline loops: CDR1 SGHDN, CDR2 FVKESK. This CDR3 reads CASSQVQTNIQYF. CDR3 coding DNA: TGTGCCAGCAGCCAAGTACAGACGAACATTCAGTACTTC.

The V call is TRBV9, the J call TRBJ2-1; D not certain. The germline V gene encodes CDR1 SGDLS and CDR2 YYNGEE. V lost 4 bases and J lost 8, with 13 bases in between. The CDR3 loop spans 13 amino acids. The CDR3 loop reads CASSPEVVHEQFF. The DNA for the CDR3 is TGTGCCAGCAGCCCCGAGGTGGTGCATGAGCAGTTCTTC.

The rearrangement links TRBV5-4 to TRBJ1-1, with a weak D call TRBD1 (5 bases). CDR3 length: 16 amino acids. Trimming cost V 2 bases and J 0 bases, with 14 bases left between them. CDR1 and CDR2 from the germline V gene are SGHNT and YYREEE (reference sequence). CDR3 DNA sequence: TGTGCCAGCAGCTTCGGAGGACCAGGGATGAACACTGAAGCTTTCTTT. Residues: CASSFGGPGMNTEAFF. The full variable domain, rest sourced from reference TRBV5-4 and TRBJ1-1, is ETGVTQSPTHLIKTRGQQVTLRCSSQSGHNTVSWYQQALGQGPQFIFQYYREEENGRGNFPPRFSGLQFPNYSSELNVNALELDDSALYLCASSFGGPGMNTEAFFGQGTRLTVV.

This rearrangement joins TRBV2 to TRBJ2-6; D may be TRBD1 (5 bases). Germline CDR1 reads SNHLY; CDR2 reads FYNNEI. The CDR3 runs 15 residues. Trimming pared 8 bases from V and 0 bases from J, leaving 11 bases between. Here the CDR3 reads CASGDSHSGANVLTF. CDR3 DNA sequence: TGTGCCAGCGGCGACAGTCACTCTGGGGCCAACGTCCTGACTTTC.

The CDR3 protein is CASSVATGSTEAFF. The CDR3 DNA is TGTGCCAGCAGCGTAGCTACCGGGTCCACTGAAGCTTTCTTT. The chain employs TRBV9 and TRBJ1-1; D uncertain. The germline V and J ends were trimmed by 0 bases and 4 bases, with 10 bases remaining between them. CDR3 length: 14 amino acids. The germline gives CDR1 SGDLS, CDR2 YYNGEE.

The V gene is TRBV19, the J gene TRBJ1-1; D is unresolved. The CDR3 consists of 14 residues. V was pared by 8 bases and J by 0 bases, with 13 bases between. The germline V gene has CDR1 LNHDA and CDR2 SQIVND (reference sequence). This chain's CDR3 is CASFRGVVNTEAFF. CDR3 in DNA: TGTGCCAGTTTCCGCGGGGTCGTGAACACTGAAGCTTTCTTT.

This chain uses TRBV6-5 with TRBJ2-1; 9 positions match TRBD2. Germline assignment: CDR1 MNHEY and CDR2 SVGAGI. This CDR3 region has 16 residues. V shed 0 bases and J 6 bases; nucleotides not matched to a gene: 6. The CDR3 sequence is CASSYSMRGGRNEQFF. CDR3 in DNA: TGTGCCAGCAGTTACTCGATGCGGGGGGGCCGCAATGAGCAGTTCTTC.

Only a few counts were recorded for this clone. The rearrangement joins TRBV27 to TRBJ1-5; 7 bases agree with TRBD1. The V segment lost 6 bases and the J segment 1 base; nucleotides outside the gene matches: 6. This CDR3 is 15 amino acids long. Germline V gene sequence: CDR1 MNHEY, CDR2 SMNVEV (reference sequence). The CDR3 spells CASSRGQQSNQPQHF. The CDR3 DNA follows: TGTGCCAGCAGCCGGGGACAGCAAAGCAATCAGCCCCAGCATTTT.

This clone was seen more than once but under ten times. This rearrangement joins TRBV10-3 to TRBJ2-3; 7 nucleotides agree with TRBD2. From germline, CDR1 is ENHRY and CDR2 SYGVKD. The J segment lost 2 bases and the V segment lost 6 bases, leaving 8 bases of the junction unmatched. CDR3 length: 15 residues. The DNA for the CDR3 is TGTGCCATCAGCCGCACTAGCGAGATCACAGATACGCAGTATTTT. Translating it yields CAISRTSEITDTQYF.

The chain employs TRBV9 and TRBJ1-1; 9 positions agree with TRBD1. CDR3 size: 15 residues. The V gene's germline CDR1 is SGDLS and CDR2 YYNGEE. V was pared by 2 bases and J by 4 bases, with 6 bases of the junction left unmatched. The CDR3 nucleotides read TGTGCCAGCAGCGTCACGACAGGGGGTGGCACTGAAGCTTTCTTT. Translated, it gives CASSVTTGGGTEAFF.

V usage is TRBV25-1 and J usage is TRBJ1-4, with D unclear. The germline gives CDR1 MGHDK, CDR2 SYGVNS. V lost 8 bases and J 5 bases, leaving 9 bases between the germline ends. CDR3 length equals 12 residues. The CDR3 DNA sequence: TGTGCCAGCCGAAACCCGAATGAAAAACTGTTTTTT. Encoded protein: CASRNPNEKLFF.

This clone was seen a single time. V is TRBV5-4 and J is TRBJ1-4; a weak D match, TRBD1 (5 bases). Germline V lookup: CDR1 SGHNT, CDR2 YYREEE (reference sequence). The CDR3 has 14 residues. V gave up 0 bases and J gave up 8 bases, with 11 bases separating them. CDR3 nucleotide sequence: TGTGCCAGCAGCTTGGACGGGGGGGACGAAAAACTGTTTTTT. It encodes CASSLDGGDEKLFF.

The gene calls are TRBV18 and TRBJ2-2; D unclear. This CDR3 is 14 amino acids long. Germline CDR1 reads KGHSH; CDR2 reads LQKENI. V shed 3 bases and J shed 6 bases, with 11 bases lying between them. The CDR3 DNA follows: TGTGCCAGCTCACCTGCAGATTTCCCCGGGGAGCTGTTTTTT. Translation gives CASSPADFPGELFF.

The rearrangement joins TRBV13 to TRBJ1-2, with a possible D match to TRBD1 (6 bases). Trimming took 5 bases from V and 5 from J, leaving 18 bases between them. This CDR3 region has 15 residues. Germline CDR1 is PRHDT and CDR2 is FYEKMQ (reference sequence). CDR3 loop: CASSPGGPGGYGYTF. The CDR3 bases are TGTGCCAGCAGCCCGGGGGGGCCGGGAGGTTATGGCTACACCTTC. Filled out from reference TRBV13 and TRBJ1-2, the complete variable domain reads AAGVIQSPRHLIKEKRETATLKCYPIPRHDTVYWYQQGPGQDPQFLISFYEKMQSDKGSIPDRFSAQQFSDYHSELNMSSLELGDSALYFCASSPGGPGGYGYTFGSGTRLTVV.

The J gene is TRBJ2-7, the V gene TRBV5-4; D is tentatively TRBD1 or TRBD2 (5 bases each). V dropped 2 bases and J dropped 2 bases, with 8 bases sitting between them. Germline CDR1 SGHNT, CDR2 YYREEE (reference sequence). This CDR3 has 13 residues. This CDR3 is CASSLWGPYEQYF. CDR3 in DNA: TGTGCCAGCAGCTTATGGGGACCCTACGAGCAGTACTTC.